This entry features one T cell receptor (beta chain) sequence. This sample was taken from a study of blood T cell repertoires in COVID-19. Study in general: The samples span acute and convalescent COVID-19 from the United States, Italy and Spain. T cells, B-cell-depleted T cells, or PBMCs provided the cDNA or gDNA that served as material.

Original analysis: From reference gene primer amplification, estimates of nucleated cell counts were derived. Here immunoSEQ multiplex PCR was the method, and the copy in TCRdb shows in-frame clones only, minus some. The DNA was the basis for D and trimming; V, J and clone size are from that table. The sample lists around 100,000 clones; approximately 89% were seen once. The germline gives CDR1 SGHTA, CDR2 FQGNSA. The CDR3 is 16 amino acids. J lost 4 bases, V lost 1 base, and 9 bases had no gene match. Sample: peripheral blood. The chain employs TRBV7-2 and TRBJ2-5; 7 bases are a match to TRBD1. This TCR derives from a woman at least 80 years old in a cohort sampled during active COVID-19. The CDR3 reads CASSLVDRVSGETQYF. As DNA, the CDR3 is TGTGCCAGCAGCTTAGTAGACAGGGTCTCAGGAGAGACCCAGTACTTC.